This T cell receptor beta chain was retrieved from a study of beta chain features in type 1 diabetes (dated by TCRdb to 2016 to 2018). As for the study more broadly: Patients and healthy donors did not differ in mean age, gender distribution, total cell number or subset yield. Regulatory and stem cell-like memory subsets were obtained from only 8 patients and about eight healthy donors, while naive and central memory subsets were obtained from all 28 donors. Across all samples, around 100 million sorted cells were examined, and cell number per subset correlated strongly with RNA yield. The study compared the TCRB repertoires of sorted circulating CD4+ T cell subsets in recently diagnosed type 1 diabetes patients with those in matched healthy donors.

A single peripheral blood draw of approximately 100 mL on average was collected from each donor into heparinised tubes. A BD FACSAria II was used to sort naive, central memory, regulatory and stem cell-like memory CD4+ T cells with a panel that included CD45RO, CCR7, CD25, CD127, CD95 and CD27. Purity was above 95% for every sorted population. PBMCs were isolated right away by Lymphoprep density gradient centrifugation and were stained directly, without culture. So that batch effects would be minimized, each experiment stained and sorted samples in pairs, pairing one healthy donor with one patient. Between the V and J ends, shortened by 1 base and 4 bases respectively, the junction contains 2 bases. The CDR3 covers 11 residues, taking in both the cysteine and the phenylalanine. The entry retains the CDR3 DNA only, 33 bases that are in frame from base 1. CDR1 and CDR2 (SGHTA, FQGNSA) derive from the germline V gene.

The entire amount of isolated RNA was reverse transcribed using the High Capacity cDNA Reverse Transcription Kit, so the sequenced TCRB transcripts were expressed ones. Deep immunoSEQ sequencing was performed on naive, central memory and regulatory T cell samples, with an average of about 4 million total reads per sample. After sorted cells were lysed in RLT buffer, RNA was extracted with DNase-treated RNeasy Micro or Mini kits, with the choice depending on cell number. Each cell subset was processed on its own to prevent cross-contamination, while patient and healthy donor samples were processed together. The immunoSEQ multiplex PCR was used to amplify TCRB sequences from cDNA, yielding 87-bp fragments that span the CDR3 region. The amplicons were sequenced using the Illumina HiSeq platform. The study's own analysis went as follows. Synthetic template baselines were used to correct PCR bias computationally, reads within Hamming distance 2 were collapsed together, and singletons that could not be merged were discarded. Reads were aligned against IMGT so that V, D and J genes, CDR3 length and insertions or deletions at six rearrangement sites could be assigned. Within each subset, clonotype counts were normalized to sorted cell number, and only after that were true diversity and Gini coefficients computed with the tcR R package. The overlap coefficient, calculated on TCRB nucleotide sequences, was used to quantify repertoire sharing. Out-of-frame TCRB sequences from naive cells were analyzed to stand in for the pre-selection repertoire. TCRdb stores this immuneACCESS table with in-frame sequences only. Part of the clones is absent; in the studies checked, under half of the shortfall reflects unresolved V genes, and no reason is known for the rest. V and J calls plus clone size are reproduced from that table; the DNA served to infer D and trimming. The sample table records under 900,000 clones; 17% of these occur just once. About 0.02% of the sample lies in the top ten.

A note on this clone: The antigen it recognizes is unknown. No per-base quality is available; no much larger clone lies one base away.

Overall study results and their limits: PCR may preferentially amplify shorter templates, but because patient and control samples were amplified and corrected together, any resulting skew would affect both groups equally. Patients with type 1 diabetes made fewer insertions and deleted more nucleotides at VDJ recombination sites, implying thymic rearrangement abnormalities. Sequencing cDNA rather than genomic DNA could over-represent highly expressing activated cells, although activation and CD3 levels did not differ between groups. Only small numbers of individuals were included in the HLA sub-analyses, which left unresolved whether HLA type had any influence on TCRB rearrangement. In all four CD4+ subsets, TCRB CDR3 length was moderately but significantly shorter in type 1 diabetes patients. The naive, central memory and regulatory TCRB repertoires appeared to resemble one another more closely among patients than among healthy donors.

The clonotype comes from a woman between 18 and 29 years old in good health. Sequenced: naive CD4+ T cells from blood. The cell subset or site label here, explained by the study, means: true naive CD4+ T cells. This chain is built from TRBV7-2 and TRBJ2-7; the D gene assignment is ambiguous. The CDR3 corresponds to CASSLVYEQYF. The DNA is TGTGCCAGCAGCTTAGTTTACGAGCAGTACTTC.